These 30 T cell receptor beta chains were sequenced from one sample in a study of blood T cell repertoires in COVID-19. This table comes from immunoSEQ multiplex PCR, and its TCRdb copy is limited to in-frame clones, with some not included. Here the sample spans about 380,000 clones, 85% being singletons. The sequencing sample was made of peripheral blood. The receptors were sampled from a woman under 30 with acute or convalescent COVID-19.

The gene calls are TRBV4-2 and TRBJ1-5; weak D call: TRBD1 (5 bases). Germline lookup yields CDR1 LGHNA and CDR2 YNFKEQ. The CDR3 consists of 16 residues. V lost 1 base to trimming and J lost 1 base, with 11 bases between them. For the CDR3, the DNA is TGTGCCAGCAGCCAAGGGTCGGAGGGGAGCAATCAGCCCCAGCATTTT. It encodes CASSQGSEGSNQPQHF.

The chain carries TRBV9 and TRBJ2-3, with D possibly matching TRBD1 (5 bases). V was pared by 4 bases and J by 0 bases, with 9 bases between. Germline V gene lookup returns CDR1 SGDLS and CDR2 YYNGEE. The CDR3 spans 14 residues. This CDR3 is CASSQTVSTDTQYF. The CDR3 DNA reads TGTGCCAGCAGCCAGACAGTTAGCACAGATACGCAGTATTTT.

This clone came up a few times. The chain recombines TRBV7-8 with TRBJ2-1; D unclear. Germline V gene sequence: CDR1 SGHVS, CDR2 FQNEAQ. V lost 4 bases to trimming and J lost 5 bases, with 15 bases between them. The CDR3 has 15 amino acids. This chain's CDR3 is CASSSPRVLHNEQFF. In DNA form, the CDR3 reads TGTGCCAGCAGCTCCCCCCGGGTCCTGCACAATGAGCAGTTCTTC. Combining the CDR3 with reference TRBV7-8 and TRBJ2-1 gives the whole variable domain GAGVSQSPRYKVAKRGQDVALRCDPISGHVSLFWYQQALGQGPEFLTYFQNEAQLDKSGLPSDRFFAERPEGSVSTLKIQRTQQEDSAVYLCASSSPRVLHNEQFFGPGTRLTVL.

J is TRBJ2-1 and V is TRBV24-1, with 11 bases aligning to TRBD2. The CDR3 has 17 amino acids. The germline V gene has CDR1 KGHDR and CDR2 SFDVKD. Losses at the gene ends were 4 bases for V and 3 bases for J; bases not matched to a gene: 7. The CDR3 bases are TGTGCCACCAGTGACTCCTCTAGCGGGGGGCTCTACAATGAGCAGTTCTTC. Translation: CATSDSSSGGLYNEQFF.

In regard to this clone: Other DNA sequences of this sample code for an identical CDR3. V gene TRBV29-1 combines with J gene TRBJ1-3, with D maybe TRBD1 (5 bases). Trimming took 4 bases from V and 0 from J, leaving 10 bases between them. The CDR3 spans 14 residues. Looked up from germline, CDR1 is SQVTM and CDR2 is ANQGSEA. The CDR3 DNA is TGCAGCGTTGGTGGCCAGGGCTCTGGAAACACCATATATTTT. It is translated as CSVGGQGSGNTIYF.

The V gene is TRBV9, the J gene TRBJ2-3, with TRBD2 as a possible D gene (6 bases). Germline V gives CDR1 SGDLS, CDR2 YYNGEE. V was shortened by 0 bases and J by 6 bases, with 11 bases between the two germline ends. The CDR3 consists of 14 residues. CDR3 sequence (DNA): TGTGCCAGCAGCGTAGCTACGGGGGTGGATACGCAGTATTTT. Protein sequence: CASSVATGVDTQYF.

The chain links TRBV2 to TRBJ2-1; 11 bases line up with TRBD2. Trimming at V came to 5 bases and at J to 6 bases, leaving 6 bases not matched to a gene. The CDR3 spans 15 residues. In germline, CDR1 is SNHLY, CDR2 FYNNEI. The chain's CDR3 is CASSLSGGAGNEQFF. The DNA for the CDR3 is TGTGCCAGCAGTCTTAGCGGGGGGGCGGGCAATGAGCAGTTCTTC.

This chain connects TRBV3-1 (or the pseudogene TRBV3-2) to TRBJ1-1; 9 nucleotides agree with TRBD1. V dropped 4 bases and J dropped 3; count of bases not matched to a gene: 6. This CDR3 is 15 amino acids long. Germline lookup yields CDR1 LGHDT and CDR2 YNNKEL (reference sequence). The CDR3 spells CASSPTRDRDTEAFF. In DNA form, the CDR3 reads TGTGCCAGCAGCCCGACCCGGGACAGGGACACTGAAGCTTTCTTT.

V and J are TRBV2 and TRBJ1-4; D gene unclear. The CDR3 loop spans 14 amino acids. Germline V gene sequence: CDR1 SNHLY, CDR2 FYNNEI. The germline V and J ends were trimmed by 6 bases and 1 base, with 9 bases remaining between them. Written as DNA, the CDR3 is TGTGCCAGCAGGGGAGGGAGAACTAATGAAAAACTGTTTTTT. Its protein product is CASRGGRTNEKLFF.

The chain combines TRBV2 with TRBJ2-5; a weak D match, TRBD2 (6 bases). Between the trimmed V and J ends, which lost 8 bases and 5 bases, there was a span of 15 bases. The CDR3 is 13 residues long. Germline lookup yields CDR1 SNHLY and CDR2 FYNNEI. CDR3 region: CASRYGRGETQYF. CDR3 DNA: TGTGCCAGCCGTTACGGGAGAGGGGAGACCCAGTACTTC. The full variable domain, rest sourced from reference TRBV2 and TRBJ2-5, is EPEVTQTPSHQVTQMGQEVILRCVPISNHLYFYWYRQILGQKVEFLVSFYNNEISEKSEIFDDQFSVERPDGSNFTLKIRSTKLEDSAMYFCASRYGRGETQYFGPGTRLLVL.

V gene TRBV11-2 combines with J gene TRBJ2-6, with D possibly being TRBD1 (6 bases). Deletions cut 4 bases from V and 2 bases from J, with 15 bases between. This CDR3 is built from 17 residues. Per germline, CDR1 SGHAT and CDR2 FQNNGV. DNA of the CDR3: TGTGCCAGCAGCTCCGCCCTGAACAGGGCTGGGGCCAACGTCCTGACTTTC. Translating it yields CASSSALNRAGANVLTF. The full variable domain, completed using reference TRBV11-2 and TRBJ2-6, is EAGVAQSPRYKIIEKRQSVAFWCNPISGHATLYWYQQILGQGPKLLIQFQNNGVVDDSQLPKDRFSAERLKGVDSTLKIQPAKLEDSAVYLCASSSALNRAGANVLTFGAGSRLTVL.

This chain joins TRBV24-1 and TRBJ1-4; D unclear. The CDR3 is 12 residues long. CDR1 and CDR2 from the germline V gene are KGHDR and SFDVKD. CDR3 nucleotides: TGTGCGACCCAGACGGGTAATGAAAAACTGTTTTTT. Residues: CATQTGNEKLFF.

The chain carries TRBV19 and TRBJ2-5, with 14 positions matching TRBD2. After removal of 6 bases from V and 8 bases from J, the junction contained 8 bases not matched to a gene. From germline, CDR1 is LNHDA and CDR2 SQIVND (reference sequence). The CDR3 covers 15 residues. The CDR3, as DNA: TGTGCCAGTAGCCCCCCGGGACTAGCGGGAGACACCCAGTACTTC. It translates to CASSPPGLAGDTQYF.

The chain links TRBV6-5 to TRBJ1-1, with 7 bases matching TRBD1. In germline, CDR1 is MNHEY, CDR2 SVGAGI. The CDR3 consists of 13 residues. The V segment lost 11 bases and the J segment 4 bases; nucleotides outside the gene matches: 10. CDR3 sequence (DNA): TGTGCCGGTCGACAGGGTGGCGGCACTGAAGCTTTCTTT. It is translated as CAGRQGGGTEAFF.

The DNA for the CDR3 is TGCGCCAGCAGCTTGCTAGACTATGGGACCGGGGAGCTGTTTTTT. It codes for CASSLLDYGTGELFF. The chain uses TRBV5-1 and TRBJ2-2; weak D call: TRBD2 (5 bases). From germline, CDR1 is SGHRS and CDR2 YFSETQ. The V and J ends lost 1 base and 5 bases respectively, with 12 bases between them. This CDR3 is built from 15 residues.

The V call is TRBV5-1, the J call TRBJ2-2, with D possibly TRBD1 on 7 matching bases. Between the trimmed V and J ends, which lost 5 bases and 9 bases, there was a span of 17 bases. The germline V gene has CDR1 SGHRS and CDR2 YFSETQ. The CDR3 has 14 residues. CDR3 nucleotides: TGCGCCAGCAGTCAGGGGGGTCAGGTTCGGGAGCTGTTTTTT. This encodes CASSQGGQVRELFF.

The rearrangement uses TRBV4-2 and TRBJ2-5, with 9 bases that match TRBD2. Germline assignment: CDR1 LGHNA and CDR2 YNFKEQ. With V trimmed by 8 bases and J by 2 bases, 6 bases remained unmatched. This CDR3 is built from 14 residues. The CDR3 bases are TGTGCCAGCGGCGGGGGGGCAGGGCAAGAGACCCAGTACTTC. Translation gives CASGGGAGQETQYF.

The V call is TRBV2, the J call TRBJ1-1; 7 nucleotides line up with TRBD1. This CDR3 has 13 amino acids. V was pared by 7 bases and J by 5 bases, with 7 bases of the junction left unmatched. CDR1 SNHLY and CDR2 FYNNEI come from the germline V gene. CDR3 DNA sequence: TGTGCCAGCAATAGACAGGGTGAAACTGAAGCTTTCTTT. Translated: CASNRQGETEAFF.

The chain is built from TRBV19 and TRBJ1-5; the D is unclear. Germline V gene sequence: CDR1 LNHDA, CDR2 SQIVND (reference sequence). V lost 2 bases, J lost 0 bases, and 8 bases lay in between. CDR3 size: 15 residues. CDR3 coding DNA: TGTGCCAGTAGTATAACACAGAATAGCAATCAGCCCCAGCATTTT. Encoded protein: CASSITQNSNQPQHF.

This chain links TRBV5-4 with TRBJ1-2; D remains ambiguous. V lost 5 bases and J 8 bases, leaving 19 bases between the germline ends. The CDR3 covers 14 residues. Germline CDR1 SGHNT, CDR2 YYREEE (reference sequence). CDR3: CASSPRAEALGYTF. The CDR3 nucleotides are TGTGCCAGCAGTCCTAGGGCGGAGGCATTAGGCTACACCTTC.

A few counts support this clone. This chain links TRBV7-3 with TRBJ2-2; TRBD1 is a possible D gene (6 bases). V lost 2 bases and J 4 bases, leaving 11 bases between the germline ends. The CDR3 covers 15 residues. CDR1 and CDR2 from the germline V gene are SGHTA and FQGTGA. CDR3 loop: CASSLQGGRTGELFF. For the CDR3, the DNA is TGTGCCAGCAGCTTACAAGGGGGACGCACCGGGGAGCTGTTTTTT.

This clone occurred once. This chain connects TRBV24-1 to TRBJ2-7; D possibly corresponds to TRBD1 (6 bases). Germline V gene sequence: CDR1 KGHDR, CDR2 SFDVKD. V was shortened by 4 bases and J by 12 bases, with 15 bases between the two germline ends. The CDR3 sequence is 12 residues long. CDR3 sequence: CATSDPTGVWYF. DNA of the CDR3: TGTGCCACCAGTGACCCGACAGGTGTTTGGTACTTC.

Only a few counts were recorded for this clone. This chain joins TRBV7-2 and TRBJ2-7; 7 nucleotides align to TRBD2. This CDR3 comprises 15 residues. The junction had 5 bases not matched to a gene; V was cut back by 0 bases and J by 3 bases. The germline CDR1 and CDR2 sequences are SGHTA and FQGNSA. Here the CDR3 reads CASSLAGGVNYEQYF. Here the CDR3 DNA reads TGTGCCAGCAGCTTAGCGGGAGGGGTAAACTACGAGCAGTACTTC.

This clone was detected only once. The chain links TRBV19 to TRBJ2-1; no definite D call. The CDR3 loop spans 12 amino acids. The germline CDR1 and CDR2 sequences are LNHDA and SQIVND (reference sequence). The ends were cut back, 7 bases at V and 3 bases at J, with 7 bases in the middle. CDR3 protein: CASNDIYNEQFF. The DNA of the CDR3 is TGTGCCAGTAACGACATCTACAATGAGCAGTTCTTC.

A few counts support this clone. The rearrangement links TRBV7-2 to TRBJ1-6; 7 bases align to TRBD1. This CDR3 contains 14 residues. Germline V gene data show CDR1 as SGHTA and CDR2 as FQGNSA. V trimming: 5 bases; J trimming: 4 bases; junction bases outside the gene matches: 2. Here the CDR3 DNA reads TGTGCCAGCAGCCGGGACAGTTATAATTCACCCCTCCACTTT. This codes for CASSRDSYNSPLHF.

The chain employs TRBV4-1 and TRBJ1-2, with D perhaps TRBD1 (6 bases). Trimming took off 1 base at V and 7 bases at J, with 13 bases between the two ends. CDR1 and CDR2 from the germline V gene are MGHRA and YSYEKL. The CDR3 totals 14 residues. CDR3 amino acids: CASSQARGAGGYTF. As DNA, the CDR3 is TGCGCCAGCAGCCAAGCGCGGGGGGCAGGTGGCTACACCTTC.

The chain combines TRBV11-2 with TRBJ1-2; 12 bases fit TRBD1. Germline V gives CDR1 SGHAT, CDR2 FQNNGV. V shed 5 bases, J shed 8 bases, and the junction held 9 bases outside the gene matches. This CDR3 has 15 residues. The CDR3 spells CASSTHRDRGHGYTF. CDR3 bases: TGTGCCAGCAGCACCCATCGGGACAGGGGGCACGGCTACACCTTC. The whole variable domain, filled in from reference TRBV11-2 and TRBJ1-2, reads EAGVAQSPRYKIIEKRQSVAFWCNPISGHATLYWYQQILGQGPKLLIQFQNNGVVDDSQLPKDRFSAERLKGVDSTLKIQPAKLEDSAVYLCASSTHRDRGHGYTFGSGTRLTVV.

This clone was recorded once. The chain is built from TRBV19 and TRBJ1-5; perhaps TRBD1 as D (6 bases). This CDR3 comprises 15 residues. V was pared by 0 bases and J by 9 bases, with 15 bases between. Germline CDR1 LNHDA, CDR2 SQIVND (reference sequence). The CDR3 here is CASSIEGGQGWPQHF. CDR3 DNA: TGTGCCAGTAGTATAGAGGGCGGCCAGGGGTGGCCCCAGCATTTT.

This clone was counted a single time. One junction end does not reproduce the germline sequence, and a read error may be involved. This chain uses TRBV7-8 with TRBJ2-1, with a weak D call TRBD2 (7 bases). Germline V gives CDR1 SGHVS, CDR2 FQNEAQ. This CDR3 has 12 residues. The CDR3 DNA sequence: TGTGCCAGCAGCTTAATTAGGGCGGGGGCCGTCTTC. Amino acid sequence: CASSLIRAGAVF.

The chain couples TRBV19 to TRBJ1-2, with a possible D match to TRBD1 (5 bases). The CDR3 extends over 16 amino acids. Trimming pared 5 bases from V and 4 bases from J, leaving 20 bases between. Germline V lookup: CDR1 LNHDA, CDR2 SQIVND (reference sequence). In DNA, the CDR3 is TGTGCCAGTAGTCCCGGCTGGGGGGGAAACAGCTATGGCTACACCTTC. It yields the protein CASSPGWGGNSYGYTF.